Each of the 13 T cell receptor beta chains below was sequenced from the same sample in a study of T-cell memory formation after mild COVID-19. One entry per CDR3 protein, called by TCRdb with MiXCR from the 5' RACE reads. This sample yields approximately 300,000 distinct CDR3 sequences, of which approximately 15% are seen a single time; 22% belongs to the top ten. Sequenced input: PBMCs or a T cell subset sorted from them (not recorded which). The origin of the receptors is a man aged 18 to 30 who had mild COVID-19 (a few samples of this study predate the infection). Cell type and time point are not known.

This clonotype occurred a few times. J is TRBJ2-3 and V is TRBV11-2, with D maybe TRBD2 (7 bases). The CDR3 loop spans 16 amino acids. Germline CDR1 reads SGHAT; CDR2 reads FQNNGV. V was shortened by 3 bases and J by 2 bases, with 15 bases between the two germline ends. The CDR3 sequence is CASSLGASGATDTQYF. The CDR3 nucleotides read TGTGCCAGCAGCTTGGGGGCGAGCGGGGCCACAGATACGCAGTATTTT.

This chain joins TRBV5-4 and TRBJ2-3; D tentatively reads TRBD1 or TRBD2 (5 bases each). Between the trimmed V and J ends, which lost 3 bases and 4 bases, there was a span of 12 bases. The CDR3 extends over 14 amino acids. Germline V gene lookup returns CDR1 SGHNT and CDR2 YYREEE (reference sequence). In nucleotides, the CDR3 is TGTGCCAGCAGCTCTTGGGACCACGCAGATACGCAGTATTTT. Its protein is CASSSWDHADTQYF. Full variable domain (remainder filled in from reference TRBV5-4 and TRBJ2-3): ETGVTQSPTHLIKTRGQQVTLRCSSQSGHNTVSWYQQALGQGPQFIFQYYREEENGRGNFPPRFSGLQFPNYSSELNVNALELDDSALYLCASSSWDHADTQYFGPGTRLTVL.

This clonotype was found many times. The chain joins TRBV3-1 to TRBJ2-1, with TRBD2 as a possible D gene (6 bases). V lost 8 bases and J lost 10, with 12 bases in between. CDR1 and CDR2 (germline): LGHDT, YNNKEL (reference sequence). The CDR3 sequence is 11 residues long. In DNA form, the CDR3 reads TGTGCCAGCTCGGGAAGCGGGGAGCAGTTCTTC. Its protein is CASSGSGEQFF.

This clonotype showed up just a few times. The chain uses TRBV24-1 and TRBJ1-5; 11 bases align to TRBD1. V shed 3 bases, J shed 7 bases, and the junction held 1 base outside the gene matches. Germline V lookup: CDR1 KGHDR, CDR2 SFDVKD. The CDR3 runs to 14 residues. CDR3: CATSDGTGGQPQHF. The CDR3, as DNA: TGTGCCACCAGTGATGGGACAGGGGGGCAGCCCCAGCATTTT.

This clonotype was detected only a few times. The chain recombines TRBV27 with TRBJ2-7; tentative D call: TRBD2 (7 bases). The CDR3 runs to 14 residues. Germline CDR1 reads MNHEY; CDR2 reads SMNVEV (reference sequence). The germline V and J ends were trimmed by 6 bases and 3 bases, with 15 bases remaining between them. CDR3 sequence: CASSVGGGHYEQYV. The DNA of the CDR3 is TGTGCCAGCAGCGTGGGGGGGGGCCACTACGAGCAGTACGTC.

This chain links TRBV27 with TRBJ2-2, with no clear D. V was trimmed by 6 bases and J by 3 bases, leaving 11 bases between them. The CDR3 extends over 14 amino acids. Germline CDR1 is MNHEY and CDR2 is SMNVEV (reference sequence). The CDR3 sequence is CASRKEIDTGELFF. The CDR3 DNA sequence: TGTGCCAGCAGGAAAGAGATCGACACCGGGGAGCTGTTTTTT.

This clonotype was seen a few times. This sequence joins TRBV18 and TRBJ2-7, with TRBD1 matching over 9 bases. The CDR3 covers 15 residues. After removal of 6 bases from V and 3 bases from J, the junction contained 9 bases not matched to a gene. From germline, CDR1 is KGHSH and CDR2 LQKENI. The CDR3 sequence is CASSPGTGSGYEQYV. The CDR3, as DNA: TGTGCCAGCTCCCCCGGGACAGGGAGTGGCTACGAGCAGTACGTC.

V and J are TRBV20-1 and TRBJ1-4, with D maybe TRBD1 (6 bases). With 3 bases removed from V and 6 bases from J, the gap between germline ends came to 11 bases. The CDR3 is 13 amino acids. Looked up from germline, CDR1 is DFQATT and CDR2 is SNEGSKA (reference sequence). This CDR3 is CSARDSRDEKLFF. The CDR3 DNA is TGCAGTGCTAGGGACAGTAGAGATGAAAAACTGTTTTTT.

The V gene is TRBV11-2, the J gene TRBJ2-2; D uncertain. V lost 6 bases and J lost 1, with 12 bases in between. CDR1 SGHAT and CDR2 FQNNGV come from the germline V gene. This CDR3 spans 15 amino acids. CDR3 loop: CASRPDRQNTGELFF. The DNA for the CDR3 is TGTGCCAGCAGGCCCGATCGGCAGAACACCGGGGAGCTGTTTTTT.

This clonotype was seen repeatedly, ten times or more. The chain uses TRBV20-1 and TRBJ2-2; 8 bases are a match to TRBD2. Germline CDR1 and CDR2: DFQATT and SNEGSKA (reference sequence). Trimming at V came to 0 bases and at J to 2 bases, leaving 11 bases not matched to a gene. CDR3 length equals 18 residues. CDR3 residues: CSARDSAGASTNTGELFF. The CDR3 coding sequence is TGCAGTGCTAGAGATTCAGCGGGGGCGTCGACCAACACCGGGGAGCTGTTTTTT.

This chain connects TRBV11-1 to TRBJ1-2; TRBD1 matches 9 bases. Germline V gene data show CDR1 as SGHAT and CDR2 as FQDESV (reference sequence). The CDR3 spans 13 residues. Trimming at V came to 5 bases and at J to 8 bases, leaving 6 bases not matched to a gene. CDR3 bases: TGTGCCAGCAGCACCACAGGGGGCGAAGGCTACACCTTC. Translation gives CASSTTGGEGYTF. Based on the CDR3 plus reference TRBV11-1 and TRBJ1-2, the full variable domain is EAEVAQSPRYKITEKSQAVAFWCDPISGHATLYWYRQILGQGPELLVQFQDESVVDDSQLPKDRFSAERLKGVDSTLKIQPAELGDSAMYLCASSTTGGEGYTFGSGTRLTVV.

This sequence joins TRBV5-1 and TRBJ1-2, with 10 nucleotides matching TRBD1. Looked up from germline, CDR1 is SGHRS and CDR2 is YFSETQ. The J segment lost 7 bases and the V segment lost 3 bases, leaving 15 bases of the junction unmatched. CDR3 size: 17 residues. The CDR3 loop reads CASSYSNYRDRGSGYTF. The CDR3 DNA reads TGCGCCAGCAGCTACTCAAATTACCGGGACAGGGGTTCTGGCTACACCTTC.

The chain uses TRBV10-2 and TRBJ2-3, with TRBD2 as a possible D gene (5 bases). Germline V lookup: CDR1 WSHSY, CDR2 SAAADI. The CDR3 loop spans 14 amino acids. Trimming left V 3 bases short and J 1 base short, with 8 bases between. Written as DNA, the CDR3 is TGCGCCAGCAGTGATACCGGGGGCACAGATACGCAGTATTTT. It encodes CASSDTGGTDTQYF.